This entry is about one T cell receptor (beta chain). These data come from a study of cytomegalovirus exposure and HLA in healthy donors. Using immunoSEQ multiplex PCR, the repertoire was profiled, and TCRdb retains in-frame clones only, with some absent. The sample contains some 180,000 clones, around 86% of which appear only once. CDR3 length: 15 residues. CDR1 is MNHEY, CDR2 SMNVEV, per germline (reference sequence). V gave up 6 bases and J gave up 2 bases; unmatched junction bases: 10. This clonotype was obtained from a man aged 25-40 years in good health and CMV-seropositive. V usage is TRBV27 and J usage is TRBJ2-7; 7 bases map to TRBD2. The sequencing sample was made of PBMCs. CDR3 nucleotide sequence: TGTGCCAGCAGCCTCCACCGCGCGGGAGCCTACGAGCAGTACTTC. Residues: CASSLHRAGAYEQYF.